This is a list of T cell receptor beta chains from one sample in a study of human T cells and chemical hapten exposure. TCRdb ran MiXCR on the RACE reads and lists one entry per CDR3 protein. The data contain 280,000 or so distinct CDR3 sequences, roughly 7.4% of them singletons. The sequences come from whole blood, collected in connection with sensitization to the hapten diphenylcyclopropenone (DPC). These receptors were taken from a man aged 18 to 29 with alopecia areata. Some clones in this sample may be carry-over from other donors' samples. CDR3s include the opening cysteine and the closing phenylalanine or tryptophan. A D gene is named only where the DNA matches it firmly. Not all rows give a size; the values are once, few, many and, for expanded clones, a class.

many	TRBV10-3	12	-	TRBJ2-7	TGTGCCAGCTCTATCTCAGGGTACGAGCAGTACTTC	CASSISGYEQYF
-	TRBV29-1	16	TRBD2	TRBJ2-1	TGCAGCGCCCGCCCTTCCGGGACTAGCGGCGACAATGAGCAGTTCTTC	CSARPSGTSGDNEQFF
many	TRBV6-2/TRBV6-3	13	TRBD1	TRBJ1-1	TGTGCCACCGCCCAGACAGGGTCATCTGAAGCTTTCTTT	CATAQTGSSEAFF
few	TRBV3-1	14	-	TRBJ1-1	TGTGCCAGCAGCCTGGGACAATATAACACTGAAGCTTTCTTT	CASSLGQYNTEAFF
once	TRBV4-2	13	-	TRBJ2-3	TGTGCCAGCAGCGCCACTAGCATAGATACGCAGTATTTT	CASSATSIDTQYF
-	TRBV5-6	15	-	TRBJ2-7	TGTGCCAGCAGCTACCTCCCCAGGGGCTCCTACGAGCAGTACTTC	CASSYLPRGSYEQYF
-	TRBV7-9	14	TRBD1	TRBJ1-2	TGTGCCAGCAGCTTACAGGGGGAGCTCTATGGCTACACCTTC	CASSLQGELYGYTF
-	TRBV29-1	14	-	TRBJ2-7	TGCAGCGTCCAAAGAAGGGACGGTCGCTACGAGCAGTACTTC	CSVQRRDGRYEQYF
-	TRBV28	15	TRBD1	TRBJ1-2	TGTGCCAGCAGACGCACCGGGACAGGGAACTATGGCTACACCTTC	CASRRTGTGNYGYTF
few	TRBV7-9	18	TRBD1	TRBJ1-5	TGTGCCAGCAGCCAATTGACAGGGACCCGGATTAGAGGTCAGCCCCAGCATTTT	CASSQLTGTRIRGQPQHF
-	TRBV4-2	16	TRBD1	TRBJ2-1	TGTGCCAGCAGCCAAGATAGGACAGGGGCCTACAATGAGCAGTTCTTC	CASSQDRTGAYNEQFF
-	TRBV20-1	12	-	TRBJ1-1	TGCAGTGCTAGAGATGGTCAAACTGAAGCTTTCTTT	CSARDGQTEAFF
many	TRBV4-1	16	-	TRBJ1-2	TGCGCCAGCAGCCAAGGCGGTGGTAGGGGTGAAGTCGGCTACACCTTC	CASSQGGGRGEVGYTF
-	TRBV14	14	-	TRBJ2-5	TGTGCCAGCAGCCCCCCCGCTAGTCAAGAGACCCAGTACTTC	CASSPPASQETQYF
-	TRBV21-1	15	-	TRBJ2-7	TGTGCCAGCAGCAACCCGGGACAGGGTTCCTACGAGCAGTACTTC	CASSNPGQGSYEQYF
-	TRBV20-1	16	TRBD1	TRBJ1-4	TGCAGTGCTAGAGTTGGGACAGGGGGGTCCAATGAAAAACTGTTTTTT	CSARVGTGGSNEKLFF
few	TRBV3-1	13	-	TRBJ2-7	TGTGCCAGCAGCCAGACACAATCCTACGAGCAGTACTTC	CASSQTQSYEQYF
few	TRBV20-1	13	-	TRBJ2-1	TGCAGTGGAGTAAGAGTCTCCTACAATGAGCAGTTCTTC	CSGVRVSYNEQFF
-	TRBV11-3	14	-	TRBJ2-1	TGTGCCAGCAGCCCAAGACTTGGGACCAATGAGCAGTTCTTC	CASSPRLGTNEQFF
few	TRBV4-3	14	-	TRBJ1-5	TGCGCCAGCAGCCAAGAAACACTCACTCAGCCCCAGCATTTT	CASSQETLTQPQHF
many	TRBV25-1	13	-	TRBJ2-3	TGTGCCAGCAGTGAGGTCAGCACAGATACGCAGTATTTT	CASSEVSTDTQYF
-	TRBV6-2/TRBV6-3	11	-	TRBJ2-7	TGTGCCAGCAGTGACGAATACGAGCAGTACTTC	CASSDEYEQYF
few	TRBV9	20	TRBD2	TRBJ2-3	TGTGCCAGCAGCCCGCGACTAGCTTTTAGACGCCGGATGAGCACAGATACGCAGTATTTT	CASSPRLAFRRRMSTDTQYF
-	TRBV12-3/TRBV12-4	16	-	TRBJ1-6	TGTGCCAGCAGCATCGAGGGGGGAACCTATAATTCACCCCTCCACTTT	CASSIEGGTYNSPLHF
few	TRBV15	17	-	TRBJ2-1	TGTGCCACCAGGAGGCTGGGGCAGGTCGGAATCGACAATGAGCAGTTCTTC	CATRRLGQVGIDNEQFF
few	TRBV6-6	15	TRBD2	TRBJ2-7	TGTGCCAGCAATCTAGCGGGGGGCCAACCCTACGAGCAGTACTTC	CASNLAGGQPYEQYF
few	TRBV29-1	9	-	TRBJ2-3	TGCAGCGTTGAAGATACGCAGTATTTT	CSVEDTQYF
few	TRBV7-2	15	-	TRBJ1-4	TGTGCCAGCAGCTTAGTAGGTCACGGTAATGAAAAACTGTTTTTT	CASSLVGHGNEKLFF
-	TRBV6-2/TRBV6-3	15	-	TRBJ2-6	TGTGCCAGCAGCGGGACCAACTCTGGGGCCAACGTCCTGACTTTC	CASSGTNSGANVLTF
few	TRBV20-1	14	-	TRBJ1-1	TGCAGTGCTAGTGTGGGGGGTGTAGACACTGAAGCTTTCTTT	CSASVGGVDTEAFF
many	TRBV5-5	13	-	TRBJ2-5	TGTGCCAGCTCCGGGGAATACCAAGAGACCCAGTACTTC	CASSGEYQETQYF
many	TRBV7-8	18	-	TRBJ1-4	TGTGCCAGCAGCTTAAGGGCGCAGGAGGGTCGGATTAATGAAAAACTGTTTTTT	CASSLRAQEGRINEKLFF
-	TRBV6-5	16	TRBD1	TRBJ2-1	TGTGCCAGCAGTTACTCCTTCCGACAGGGCGGCAATGAGCAGTTCTTC	CASSYSFRQGGNEQFF
-	TRBV18	14	TRBD1	TRBJ1-1	TGTGCCAGCTCCCTTGACAGGGGGCCACTGGGAGCTTTCTTT	CASSLDRGPLGAFF
-	TRBV12-3/TRBV12-4	13	-	TRBJ1-5	TGTGCCAGCAGGGAGCAGGGCAATCAGCCCCAGCATTTT	CASREQGNQPQHF
-	TRBV11-2	18	TRBD2	TRBJ2-2	TGTGCCAGCAGCACACCCAAGCGGGGCGTTGGGTGGACCGGGGAGCTGTTTTTT	CASSTPKRGVGWTGELFF
-	TRBV12-3/TRBV12-4	15	-	TRBJ2-3	TGTGCCAGCAGGGCAGGGAGATCCAACACAGATACGCAGTATTTT	CASRAGRSNTDTQYF
many	TRBV4-3	14	-	TRBJ2-1	TGCGCCAGCAGCCAAGCCGGGACCGAGAATGAGCAGTTCTTC	CASSQAGTENEQFF
many	TRBV11-2	17	TRBD1	TRBJ2-3	TGTGCCAGCAGCTTTTCTGGGACAGGGGCCTTCACAGATACGCAGTATTTT	CASSFSGTGAFTDTQYF
many	TRBV29-1	13	TRBD2	TRBJ2-5	TGCAGCGTTACTAGCGGGGGGGTGGAGACCCAGTACTTC	CSVTSGGVETQYF
few	TRBV7-2	15	-	TRBJ2-4	TGTGCCAGCAGCTTATCCCATCTAGCCAAAAACATTCAGTACTTC	CASSLSHLAKNIQYF
-	TRBV2	14	-	TRBJ1-6	TGTGCCAGCATTGCAGAAGCCTATAATTCACCCCTCCACTTT	CASIAEAYNSPLHF
many	TRBV5-1	16	-	TRBJ1-1	TGCGCCAGCAGCTTGGTATTTCGAGGAGTTAACACTGAAGCTTTCTTT	CASSLVFRGVNTEAFF
few	TRBV4-3	14	-	TRBJ1-1	TGCGCCAGCAGCCAAGCGGGAAGGCGCACTGAAGCTTTCTTT	CASSQAGRRTEAFF
-	TRBV7-6	14	TRBD1	TRBJ2-2	TGTGCCAGCAGAAACACAGGGGGCACCGGGGAGCTGTTTTTT	CASRNTGGTGELFF
few	TRBV12-3/TRBV12-4	16	TRBD1	TRBJ1-2	TGTGCCTCCGTCCCAGGACAGGGGGAAAACGGCTATGGCTACACCTTC	CASVPGQGENGYGYTF
once	TRBV12-3/TRBV12-4	13	-	TRBJ1-2	TGTGCCAGCACCTTGAGGGAGAACTATGGCTACACCTTC	CASTLRENYGYTF
few	TRBV29-1	12	-	TRBJ2-1	TGCAGCGTCGCGTACCTGGGGCATGAGCAGTTCTTC	CSVAYLGHEQFF
-	TRBV20-1	15	-	TRBJ1-2	TGCAGTGCTAGAGATGGAGGGGTGGAGGTCTATGGCTACACCTTC	CSARDGGVEVYGYTF
few	TRBV5-1	16	-	TRBJ2-5	TGCGCCAGCAGCGGGCGGATTGACTCCCCGGTGGAGACCCAGTACTTC	CASSGRIDSPVETQYF
-	TRBV7-9	15	-	TRBJ1-4	TGTGCCAGCAGCTTAGGGGAATTGACAGGAGAAAAACTGTTTTTT	CASSLGELTGEKLFF
many	TRBV27	16	TRBD2	TRBJ2-3	TGTGCCAGCAGTTTTGAGCGGGGGGGTAGCACAGATACGCAGTATTTT	CASSFERGGSTDTQYF
many	TRBV6-5	12	-	TRBJ1-6	TGTGCCAGCAGTTTTGGGGGGAGTCCCCTCCACTTT	CASSFGGSPLHF